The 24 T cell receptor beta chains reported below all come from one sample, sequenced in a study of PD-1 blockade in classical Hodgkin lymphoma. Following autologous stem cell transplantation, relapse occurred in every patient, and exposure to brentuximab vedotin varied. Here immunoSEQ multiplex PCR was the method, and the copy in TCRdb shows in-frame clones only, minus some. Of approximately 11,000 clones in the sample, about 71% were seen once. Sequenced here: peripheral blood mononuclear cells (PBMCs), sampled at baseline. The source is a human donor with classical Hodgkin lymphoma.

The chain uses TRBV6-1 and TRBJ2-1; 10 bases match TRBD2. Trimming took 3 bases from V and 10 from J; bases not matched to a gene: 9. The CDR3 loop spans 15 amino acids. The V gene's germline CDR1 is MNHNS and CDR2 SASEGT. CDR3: CASSEFLAGVGEQFF. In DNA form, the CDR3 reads TGTGCCAGCAGTGAGTTTCTAGCGGGAGTCGGGGAGCAGTTCTTC.

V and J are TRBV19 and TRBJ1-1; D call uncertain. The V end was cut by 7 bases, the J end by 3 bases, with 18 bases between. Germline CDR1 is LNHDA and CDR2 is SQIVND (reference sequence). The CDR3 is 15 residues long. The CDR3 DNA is TGTGCCAGTACCCCTCAGGTAGGGCGGGACACTGAAGCTTTCTTT. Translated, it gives CASTPQVGRDTEAFF.

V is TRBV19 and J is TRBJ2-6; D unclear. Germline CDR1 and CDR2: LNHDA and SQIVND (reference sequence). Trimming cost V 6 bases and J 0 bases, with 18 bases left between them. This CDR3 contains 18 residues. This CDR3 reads CASSPFGVPYSGANVLTF. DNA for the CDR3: TGTGCCAGTAGCCCCTTTGGGGTTCCCTACTCTGGGGCCAACGTCCTGACTTTC.

The CDR3 DNA is TGTGCCAGCAGCCGTTCCTTTCGTGTGGGACCGAGCTCTGGGGCCAACGTCCTGACTTTC. Amino acids: CASSRSFRVGPSSGANVLTF. The chain has TRBV14 and TRBJ2-6; D possibly matches TRBD1 or TRBD2 (5 bases each). The CDR3 runs 20 residues. Trimming removed 4 bases at V and 0 bases at J, with 22 bases between. Germline CDR1 is SGHDN and CDR2 is FVKESK.

Written as DNA, the CDR3 is TGTGCCAGCAGTTGGACGTGGAACACTGAAGCTTTCTTT. The encoded protein is CASSWTWNTEAFF. This rearrangement joins TRBV9 to TRBJ1-1, with D hard to call. The CDR3 runs 13 residues. With 5 bases removed from V and 1 base from J, the gap between germline ends came to 9 bases. Germline lookup yields CDR1 SGDLS and CDR2 YYNGEE. The full variable domain, with the rest looked up from reference TRBV9 and TRBJ1-1, is DSGVTQTPKHLITATGQRVTLRCSPRSGDLSVYWYQQSLDQGLQFLIQYYNGEERAKGNILERFSAQQFPDLHSELNLSSLELGDSALYFCASSWTWNTEAFFGQGTRLTVV.

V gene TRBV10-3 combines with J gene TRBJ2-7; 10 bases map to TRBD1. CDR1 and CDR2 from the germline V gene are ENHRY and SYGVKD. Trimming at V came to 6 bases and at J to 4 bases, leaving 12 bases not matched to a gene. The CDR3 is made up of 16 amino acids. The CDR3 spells CAIRSMGQGWSYEQYF. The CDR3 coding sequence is TGTGCCATCAGATCAATGGGACAGGGGTGGTCATACGAGCAGTACTTC.

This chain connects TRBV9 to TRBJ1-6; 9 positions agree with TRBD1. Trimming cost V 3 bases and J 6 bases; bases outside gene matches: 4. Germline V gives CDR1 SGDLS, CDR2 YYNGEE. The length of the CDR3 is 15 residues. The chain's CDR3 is CASSEQGAGNSPLHF. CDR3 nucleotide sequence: TGTGCCAGCAGCGAACAGGGGGCCGGTAATTCACCCCTCCACTTT. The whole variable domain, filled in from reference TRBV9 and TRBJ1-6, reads DSGVTQTPKHLITATGQRVTLRCSPRSGDLSVYWYQQSLDQGLQFLIQYYNGEERAKGNILERFSAQQFPDLHSELNLSSLELGDSALYFCASSEQGAGNSPLHFGNGTRLTVT.

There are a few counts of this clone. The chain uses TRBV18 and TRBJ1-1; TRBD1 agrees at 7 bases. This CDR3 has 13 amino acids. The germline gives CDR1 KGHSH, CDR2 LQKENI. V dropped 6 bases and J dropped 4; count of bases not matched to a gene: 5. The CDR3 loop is CASSSDRVTEAFF. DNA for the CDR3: TGTGCCAGCTCGTCAGACAGGGTCACTGAAGCTTTCTTT.

The CDR3, as DNA: TGTGCCAGCAGCCTCCGCTCCGTCTCCTACAATGAGCAGTTCTTC. This encodes CASSLRSVSYNEQFF. The rearrangement joins TRBV11-3 to TRBJ2-1; D gene ambiguous. The CDR3 covers 15 residues. The germline V gene encodes CDR1 SGHNT and CDR2 YENEEA. V lost 5 bases to trimming and J lost 0 bases, with 11 bases between them.

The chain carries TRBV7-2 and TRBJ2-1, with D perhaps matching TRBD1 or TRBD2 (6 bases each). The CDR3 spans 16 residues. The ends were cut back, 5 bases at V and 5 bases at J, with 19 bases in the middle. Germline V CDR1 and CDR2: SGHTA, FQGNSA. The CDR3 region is CASSPRTRGGNNEQFF. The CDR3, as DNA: TGTGCCAGCAGCCCCCGTACTAGAGGGGGGAACAATGAGCAGTTCTTC.

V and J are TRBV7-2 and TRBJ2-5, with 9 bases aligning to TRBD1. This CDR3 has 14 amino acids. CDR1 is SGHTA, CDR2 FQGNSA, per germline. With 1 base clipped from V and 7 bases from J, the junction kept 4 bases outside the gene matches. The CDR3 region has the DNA TGTGCCAGCAGCTTAGTGGGACAGGGTGGGACCCAGTACTTC. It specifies CASSLVGQGGTQYF.

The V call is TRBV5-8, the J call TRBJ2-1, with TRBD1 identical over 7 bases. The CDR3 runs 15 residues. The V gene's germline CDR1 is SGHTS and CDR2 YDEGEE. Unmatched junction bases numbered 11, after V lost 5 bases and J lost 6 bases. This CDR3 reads CASRNAWGQINEQFF. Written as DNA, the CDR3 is TGTGCCAGCAGAAATGCCTGGGGACAGATCAATGAGCAGTTCTTC.

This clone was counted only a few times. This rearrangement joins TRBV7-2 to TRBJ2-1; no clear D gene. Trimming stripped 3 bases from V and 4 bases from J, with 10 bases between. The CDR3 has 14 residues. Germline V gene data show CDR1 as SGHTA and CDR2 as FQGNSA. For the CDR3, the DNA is TGTGCCAGCAGCTTTGAGTGGACGTACAATGAGCAGTTCTTC. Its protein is CASSFEWTYNEQFF.

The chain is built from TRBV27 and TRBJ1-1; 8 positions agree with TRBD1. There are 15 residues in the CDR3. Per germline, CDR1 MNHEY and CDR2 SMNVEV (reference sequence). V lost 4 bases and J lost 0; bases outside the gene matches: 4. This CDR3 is CASSWGTGMNTEAFF. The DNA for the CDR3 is TGTGCCAGCAGTTGGGGGACAGGCATGAACACTGAAGCTTTCTTT.

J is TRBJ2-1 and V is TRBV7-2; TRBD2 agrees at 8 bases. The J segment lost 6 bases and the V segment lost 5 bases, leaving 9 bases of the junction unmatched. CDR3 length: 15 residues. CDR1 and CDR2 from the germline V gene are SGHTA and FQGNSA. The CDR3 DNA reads TGTGCCAGCAGCCCTAGCGGGTTGGTTTTCAATGAGCAGTTCTTC. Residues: CASSPSGLVFNEQFF.

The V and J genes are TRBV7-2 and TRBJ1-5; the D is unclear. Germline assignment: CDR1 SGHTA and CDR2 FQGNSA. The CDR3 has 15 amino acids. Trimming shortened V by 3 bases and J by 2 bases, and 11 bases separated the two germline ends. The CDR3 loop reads CASSFLGQGNQPQHF. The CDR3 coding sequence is TGTGCCAGCAGCTTTCTGGGTCAGGGCAATCAGCCCCAGCATTTT. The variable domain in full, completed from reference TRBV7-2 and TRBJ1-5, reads GAGVSQSPSNKVTEKGKDVELRCDPISGHTALYWYRQSLGQGLEFLIYFQGNSAPDKSGLPSDRFSAERTGGSVSTLTIQRTQQEDSAVYLCASSFLGQGNQPQHFGDGTRLSIL.

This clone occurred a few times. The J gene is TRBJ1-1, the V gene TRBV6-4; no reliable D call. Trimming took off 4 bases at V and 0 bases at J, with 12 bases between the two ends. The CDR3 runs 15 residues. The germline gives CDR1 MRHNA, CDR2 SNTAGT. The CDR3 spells CASSGRRYMNTEAFF. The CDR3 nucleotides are TGTGCCAGCAGTGGCCGCCGGTACATGAACACTGAAGCTTTCTTT.

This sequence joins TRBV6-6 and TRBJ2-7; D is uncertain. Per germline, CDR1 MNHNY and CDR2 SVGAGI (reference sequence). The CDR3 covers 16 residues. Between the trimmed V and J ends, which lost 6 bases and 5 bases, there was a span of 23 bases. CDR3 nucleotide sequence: TGTGCCAGCAGCCCGAGGCAATCAATTCTGTCAAACGAGCAGTACTTC. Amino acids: CASSPRQSILSNEQYF.

For the CDR3, the DNA is TGTGCTAGTGGTTTGGTACTTTCGGGTACAGATACGCAGTATTTT. Its protein product is CASGLVLSGTDTQYF. The chain has TRBV12-5 and TRBJ2-3; D remains ambiguous. V was pared by 0 bases and J by 3 bases, with 10 bases between. CDR1 is LGHNT and CDR2 is FRNRAP in the germline V gene. The CDR3 extends over 15 amino acids.

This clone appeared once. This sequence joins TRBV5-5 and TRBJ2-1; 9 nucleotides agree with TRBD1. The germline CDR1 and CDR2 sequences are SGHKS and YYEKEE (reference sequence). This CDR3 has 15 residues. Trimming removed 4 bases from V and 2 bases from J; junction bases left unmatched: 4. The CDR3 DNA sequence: TGTGCCAGCAGCAGTGGACAGGGGACCTACAATGAGCAGTTCTTC. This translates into CASSSGQGTYNEQFF.

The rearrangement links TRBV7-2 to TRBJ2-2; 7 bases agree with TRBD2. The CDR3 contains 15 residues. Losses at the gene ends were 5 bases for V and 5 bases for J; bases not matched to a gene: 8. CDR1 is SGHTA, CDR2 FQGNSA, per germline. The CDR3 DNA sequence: TGTGCCAGCAGCCAGACTAGCTTAGGGACCGGGGAGCTGTTTTTT. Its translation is CASSQTSLGTGELFF.

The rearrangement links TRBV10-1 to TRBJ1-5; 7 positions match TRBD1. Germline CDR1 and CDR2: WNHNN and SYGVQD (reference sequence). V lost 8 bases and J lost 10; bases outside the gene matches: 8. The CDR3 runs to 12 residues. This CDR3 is CASRYRGDPQHF. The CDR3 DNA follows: TGCGCCAGCCGCTACAGGGGTGACCCCCAGCATTTT.

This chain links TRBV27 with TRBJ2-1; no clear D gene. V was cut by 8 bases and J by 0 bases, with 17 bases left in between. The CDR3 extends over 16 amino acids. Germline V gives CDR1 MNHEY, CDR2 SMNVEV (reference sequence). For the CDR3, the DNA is TGTGCCAGCTCCGGCCTGCCTGAGAGCTCCTACAATGAGCAGTTCTTC. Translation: CASSGLPESSYNEQFF.

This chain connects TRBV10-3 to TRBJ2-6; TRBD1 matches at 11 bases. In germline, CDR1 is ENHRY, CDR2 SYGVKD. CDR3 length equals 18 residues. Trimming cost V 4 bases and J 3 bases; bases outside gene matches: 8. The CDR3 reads CAISATGTGGFGANVLTF. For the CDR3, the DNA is TGTGCCATCAGTGCGACCGGGACAGGGGGTTTTGGGGCCAACGTCCTGACTTTC.